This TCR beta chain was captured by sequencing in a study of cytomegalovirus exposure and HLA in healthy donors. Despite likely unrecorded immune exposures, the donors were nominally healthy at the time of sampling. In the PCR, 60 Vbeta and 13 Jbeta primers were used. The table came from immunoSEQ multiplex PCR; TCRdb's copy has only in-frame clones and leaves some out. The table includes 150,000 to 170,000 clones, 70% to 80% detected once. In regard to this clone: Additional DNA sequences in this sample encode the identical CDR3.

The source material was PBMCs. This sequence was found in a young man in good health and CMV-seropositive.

This CDR3 reads CAWSPGQGNQPQHF. The CDR3 DNA follows: TGTGCCTGGAGCCCCGGACAGGGGAATCAGCCCCAGCATTTT. The V gene is TRBV30, the J gene TRBJ1-5; 9 nucleotides line up with TRBD1. Germline CDR1 GTSNPN, CDR2 SVGIG (reference sequence). The CDR3 totals 14 residues. J gave up 4 bases and V 3 bases, and 4 bases lay outside the gene matches.